This T cell receptor beta chain came from a study of Ad26.COV2.S vaccination and SARS-CoV-2 variants. Findings and limits, study-wide: Among vaccine recipients, spike-specific TCR breadth exceeded that of placebo recipients.

A remark on this clone: Antigen unknown.

Generated by immunoSEQ multiplex PCR, the TCRdb table keeps only in-frame clones and is missing some. The sample lists about 280,000 clones, roughly 86% occurring once. Treatment of the sample: some 19 received Ad26.COV2.S at low or high dose, single or two shots; 5 received placebo; per-sample allocation not given. On day 63 after the first injection, vaccine and placebo recipients gave samples. The donor was a Boston adult aged 18-55 years. V lost 3 bases and J lost 2, with 4 bases in between. There are 13 residues in the CDR3. Germline V lookup: CDR1 SGHAT, CDR2 FQNNGV. This rearrangement joins TRBV11-2 to TRBJ2-2; D not resolved. The sequencing here drew on peripheral blood, taken in a trial of Ad26.COV2.S vaccine versus placebo. The TCR originated in a person aged 18 to 59 who received the Ad26.COV2.S COVID-19 vaccine or a placebo. This CDR3 is CASSLDNTGELFF. The CDR3 DNA reads TGTGCCAGCAGCTTGGACAACACCGGGGAGCTGTTTTTT.